The 4 T cell receptor beta chains below all came from one sample that was sequenced in a study of beta chain features in type 1 diabetes. Study conclusions and caveats: Researchers report that Type 1 diabetes patients had moderately but significantly shorter TCRB CDR3s across all four CD4+ subsets.

Antigens for these TCRs are unknown. cDNA synthesis used the whole RNA isolate, giving expressed TCRB sequences. Sequenced by immunoSEQ multiplex PCR; TCRdb stores in-frame clones only, minus some. The table records around 650,000 clones, about an eighth of them present only once. The specimen sequenced was naive CD4+ T cells from blood. These receptors came from a man younger than 40 with type 1 diabetes.

The V call is TRBV18, the J call TRBJ1-1; no reliable D call. This CDR3 spans 14 amino acids. CDR1 is KGHSH and CDR2 is LQKENI in the germline V gene. With 8 bases removed from V and 1 base from J, the gap between germline ends came to 14 bases. Written as DNA, the CDR3 is TGTGCCAGCCCGACATTTACTGAGAACACTGAAGCTTTCTTT. It is translated as CASPTFTENTEAFF.

Comment on this clone: The sample carries other DNA sequences with the same CDR3. In DNA, the CDR3 is TGTGCCAGCAGTTACGCTGGCTCTGGGGCCAACGTCCTGACTTTC. Translation: CASSYAGSGANVLTF. The chain uses TRBV6-5 and TRBJ2-6; D unresolved. From germline, CDR1 is MNHEY and CDR2 SVGAGI. The CDR3 has 15 amino acids. Trimming took 2 bases from V and 0 from J, leaving 5 bases between them.

This clone appeared a few times. The rearrangement uses TRBV6-6 and TRBJ1-4; 9 nucleotides line up with TRBD1. V lost 6 bases and J lost 8; bases outside the gene matches: 4. CDR1 is MNHNY, CDR2 SVGAGI, per germline (reference sequence). The CDR3 covers 13 residues. In DNA, the CDR3 is TGTGCCAGCAGGGGACAGGGTTGGGAAAAACTGTTTTTT. Its translation is CASRGQGWEKLFF.

J is TRBJ1-4 and V is TRBV6-1; TRBD1 aligns across 7 bases. The germline V gene has CDR1 MNHNS and CDR2 SASEGT. This CDR3 has 14 amino acids. The ends lost 6 bases at V and 13 bases at J; junction bases unmatched: 14. The CDR3 region is CASSNRQGRVALFF. CDR3 DNA: TGTGCCAGCAGCAACCGACAGGGTAGAGTTGCACTGTTTTTT.